This entry describes one T cell receptor (beta chain). Its antigen remains unknown. Antigen-specific CD4+ T cell clonotypes were called by their expansion after viral peptide-pool culture in ViraFEST. Cultured cells yielded isolated CD4+ T cells after approximately nine days. Nucleocapsid antibodies were negative in the vaccine recipients, who had never had SARS-CoV-2 infection. Every well housed 2.1 million or so PBMC, which grew in culture alongside 8.5 to 10 IU/ml IL-2 and around 9.8 ug/ml peptides. The assay was immunoSEQ multiplex PCR, and TCRdb's table has in-frame clones only and misses some. The sample gives 50,000 to 60,000 clones, more than 60% of which show up once; about 18% is in the top ten. These data belong to a study of vaccination effects on CD4 cells after COVID-19. Study-level information: Two doses of either BNT162b2 or mRNA-1273 were given to each participant.

Overall study results and limits: Cross-reactivity with common cold coronaviruses was shown by only 1 of 255 vaccine-induced clones in healthy vaccinees.

Sequences were derived from CD4+ T cells from PBMCs cultured with SARS-CoV-2 spike peptides, sampled before COVID-19 vaccination. This receptor was taken from a human donor who received a COVID-19 vaccine.

The CDR3 loop is CASSQGSYNEQFF. The CDR3 DNA reads as TGCGCCAGCAGTCAGGGGTCCTACAATGAGCAGTTCTTC. The chain uses TRBV23-1 and TRBJ2-1; D call uncertain. TRBV23-1 is known as an ORF, though its function is uncertain. The germline V and J ends were trimmed by 3 bases and 1 base, with 4 bases remaining between them. The CDR3 length is 13 residues.